This T cell receptor (beta chain) was profiled in a study of cytotoxic CD8 clonotypes in ibrutinib-treated CLL. About the study: Among patients, approximately 25 responded partially and 2 completely; approximately 15 then stayed remitted and around 12 progressed after median 68 months.

V was clipped by 8 bases and J by 3 bases, with 27 bases between them. Germline assignment: CDR1 LNHDA and CDR2 SQIVND (reference sequence). CDR3 length: 18 amino acids. This clone ranks as medium-sized (0.01 to 0.1%). The data were produced by immunoSEQ multiplex PCR, yet TCRdb's version contains in-frame clones alone and is incomplete. The table includes approximately 26,000 clones, 65% to 80% detected once. The chain uses TRBV19 and TRBJ2-3, with D possibly matching TRBD2 (6 bases). The sequenced sample was PBMCs, obtained after 12 months of ibrutinib treatment. The sequence was obtained from a human donor with chronic lymphocytic leukemia. CDR3 protein: CASATKHISGSRTDTQYF. The CDR3 DNA reads as TGTGCCAGTGCCACGAAACATATTAGCGGCTCCCGGACAGATACGCAGTATTTT.